Listed below are T cell receptor beta chains from one sample, sequenced in a study of T cells after yellow fever vaccination. TCRdb reanalysed the 5' RACE reads using MiXCR and keeps one entry per CDR3 protein. The sample holds 110,000 or so distinct CDR3 sequences, around 6.7% seen once. Sequenced here: CD4+ T cells sorted from PBMCs, sampled about 41 days after the first yellow fever vaccination. The source of these receptors is a man between 18 and 29 years old who received the YFV17D yellow fever vaccine. Both conserved end residues are part of each CDR3. Each record gives: clone size, V gene, D gene, J gene, CDR3 DNA, CDR3 protein. The D gene is left open where the match is weak. Part of the rows lack a size; the others show once, few, many or a class for expanded clones.

clone size: many; V gene: TRBV11-2; D gene: -; J gene: TRBJ2-2; CDR3 DNA: TGTGCCAGCAGCTTCCTAGTAGCCGGGGAGCTGTTTTTT; CDR3 protein: CASSFLVAGELFF
clone size: many; V gene: TRBV5-6; D gene: TRBD2; J gene: TRBJ2-1; CDR3 DNA: TGTGCCAGCAGCTTGGAAGGCGGGGGGGCCTTCTACAATGAGCAGTTCTTC; CDR3 protein: CASSLEGGGAFYNEQFF
clone size: many; V gene: TRBV10-3; D gene: TRBD2; J gene: TRBJ2-2; CDR3 DNA: TGTGCCATCGGGACTAGCGGGGGGGCCGGCACCGGGGAGCTGTTTTTT; CDR3 protein: CAIGTSGGAGTGELFF
clone size: many; V gene: TRBV9; D gene: -; J gene: TRBJ1-6; CDR3 DNA: TGTGCCAGCGGGGTGCTGAATTCACCCCTCCACTTT; CDR3 protein: CASGVLNSPLHF
clone size: many; V gene: TRBV9; D gene: TRBD2; J gene: TRBJ2-3; CDR3 DNA: TGTGCCAGCAGCGACTCTTCGGGGGGGGATACGCAGTATTTT; CDR3 protein: CASSDSSGGDTQYF
clone size: many; V gene: TRBV4-3; D gene: -; J gene: TRBJ2-2; CDR3 DNA: TGCGCCAGCAGCCAAGATGTCGGCACCGGGGAGCTGTTTTTT; CDR3 protein: CASSQDVGTGELFF
clone size: many; V gene: TRBV6-5; D gene: -; J gene: TRBJ2-7; CDR3 DNA: TGTGCCAGCAGCAGGACTGGTGGCCGTGCCTACGAGCAGTACTTC; CDR3 protein: CASSRTGGRAYEQYF
clone size: many; V gene: TRBV18; D gene: TRBD1; J gene: TRBJ2-2; CDR3 DNA: TGTGCCAGCTCACTCTGGACAGGGGAGACCGGGGAGCTGTTTTTT; CDR3 protein: CASSLWTGETGELFF
clone size: many; V gene: TRBV11-2; D gene: -; J gene: TRBJ2-3; CDR3 DNA: TGTGCCAGCAGCACAGTCTTCGATACGCAGTATTTT; CDR3 protein: CASSTVFDTQYF
clone size: many; V gene: TRBV5-1; D gene: -; J gene: TRBJ1-1; CDR3 DNA: TGCGCCAGCAGCTTGTTGCTTTTGAACACTGAAGCTTTCTTT; CDR3 protein: CASSLLLLNTEAFF
clone size: few; V gene: TRBV7-2; D gene: -; J gene: TRBJ1-5; CDR3 DNA: TGTGCCAGCAGCTTGGTCGGAGCCGGTCAGCCCCAGCATTTT; CDR3 protein: CASSLVGAGQPQHF
clone size: many; V gene: TRBV4-3; D gene: -; J gene: TRBJ1-1; CDR3 DNA: TGCGCCAGCAGCCAAGACCTGGCGGGGGGGTGGACTGAAGCTTTCTTT; CDR3 protein: CASSQDLAGGWTEAFF
clone size: many; V gene: TRBV20-1; D gene: -; J gene: TRBJ2-5; CDR3 DNA: TGCAGTGCTAGCATCGCCGAGGGTCCAGAGACCCAGTACTTC; CDR3 protein: CSASIAEGPETQYF
clone size: many; V gene: TRBV4-2; D gene: -; J gene: TRBJ1-2; CDR3 DNA: TGTGCCAGCAGCCGAAGACAGGACGACGCCTATGGCTGCACCTTC; CDR3 protein: CASSRRQDDAYGCTF
clone size: many; V gene: TRBV5-1; D gene: TRBD1; J gene: TRBJ2-7; CDR3 DNA: TGCGCCAGCAGCTTGGAGGGACAGGGGTACGAGCAGTACTTC; CDR3 protein: CASSLEGQGYEQYF
clone size: -; V gene: TRBV4-1; D gene: -; J gene: TRBJ2-3; CDR3 DNA: TGCGCCAGCAGCCAACAGGGGGGGCTATCAGATACGCAGTATTTT; CDR3 protein: CASSQQGGLSDTQYF
clone size: -; V gene: TRBV4-3; D gene: -; J gene: TRBJ1-2; CDR3 DNA: TGCGCCAGCAGCCAAGCCAAGACTAACTATGGCTACACCTTC; CDR3 protein: CASSQAKTNYGYTF
clone size: many; V gene: TRBV21-1; D gene: -; J gene: TRBJ2-5; CDR3 DNA: TGTGCCAGCAGCGACCCCGGGACAAGGGTGATGTTTGTAGTGCGGGAGACCCAGTACTTC; CDR3 protein: CASSDPGTRVMFVVRETQYF
clone size: few; V gene: TRBV4-2; D gene: TRBD1; J gene: TRBJ1-2; CDR3 DNA: TGTGCCAGCAGCCCCCCCCGGAGGGGGCTTGGCTACACCTTC; CDR3 protein: CASSPPRRGLGYTF
clone size: many; V gene: TRBV11-2; D gene: TRBD2; J gene: TRBJ2-3; CDR3 DNA: TGTGCCAGCAGCGCCCTGGTGGCGGGGGGGCTGACAGATACGCAGTATTTT; CDR3 protein: CASSALVAGGLTDTQYF
clone size: many; V gene: TRBV18; D gene: -; J gene: TRBJ2-3; CDR3 DNA: TGTGCCAGCTCACCTCGGACAGCCACAGATACGCAGTATTTT; CDR3 protein: CASSPRTATDTQYF
clone size: many; V gene: TRBV18; D gene: -; J gene: TRBJ2-2; CDR3 DNA: TGTGCCAGCTCACCACCATCTGGGGGGCCCCAAGCCAGCACCGGGGAGCTGTTTTTT; CDR3 protein: CASSPPSGGPQASTGELFF